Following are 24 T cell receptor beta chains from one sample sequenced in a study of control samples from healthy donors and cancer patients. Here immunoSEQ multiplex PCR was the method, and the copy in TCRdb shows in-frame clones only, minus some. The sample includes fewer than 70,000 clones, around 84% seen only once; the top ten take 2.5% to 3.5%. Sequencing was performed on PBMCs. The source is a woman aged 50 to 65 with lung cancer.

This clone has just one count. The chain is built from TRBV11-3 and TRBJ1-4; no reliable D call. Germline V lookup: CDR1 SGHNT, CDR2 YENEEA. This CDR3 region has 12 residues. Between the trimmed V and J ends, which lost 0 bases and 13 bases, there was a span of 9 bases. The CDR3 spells CASSLDWGRLFF. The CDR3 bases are TGTGCCAGCAGCTTAGATTGGGGAAGACTGTTTTTT.

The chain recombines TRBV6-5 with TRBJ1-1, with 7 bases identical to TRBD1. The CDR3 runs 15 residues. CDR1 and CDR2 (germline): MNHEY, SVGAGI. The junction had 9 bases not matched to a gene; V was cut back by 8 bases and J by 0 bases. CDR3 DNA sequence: TGTGCCAGCGCTGACAGGGCTCCAGTGAACACTGAAGCTTTCTTT. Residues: CASADRAPVNTEAFF.

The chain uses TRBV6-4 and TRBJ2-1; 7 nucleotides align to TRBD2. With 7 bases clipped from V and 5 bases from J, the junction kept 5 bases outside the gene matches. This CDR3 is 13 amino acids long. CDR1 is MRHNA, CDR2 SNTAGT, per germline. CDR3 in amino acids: CASTLGLHNEQFF. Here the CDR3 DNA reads TGTGCCAGCACTTTGGGACTACACAATGAGCAGTTCTTC.

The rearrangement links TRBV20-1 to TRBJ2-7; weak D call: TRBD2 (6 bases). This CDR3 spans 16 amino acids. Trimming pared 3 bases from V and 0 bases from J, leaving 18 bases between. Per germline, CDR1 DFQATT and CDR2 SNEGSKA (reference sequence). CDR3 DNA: TGCAGTGCTAGTAAAGCGGGCAGGCCCTACTCCTACGAGCAGTACTTC. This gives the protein CSASKAGRPYSYEQYF.

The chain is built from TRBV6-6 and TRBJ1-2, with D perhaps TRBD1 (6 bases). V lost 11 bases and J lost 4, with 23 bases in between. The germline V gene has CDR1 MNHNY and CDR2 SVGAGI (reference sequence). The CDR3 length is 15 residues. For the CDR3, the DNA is TGTGCCGTCAGGGAGGGGGAGCGGGGAGTCTATGGCTACACCTTC. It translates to CAVREGERGVYGYTF.

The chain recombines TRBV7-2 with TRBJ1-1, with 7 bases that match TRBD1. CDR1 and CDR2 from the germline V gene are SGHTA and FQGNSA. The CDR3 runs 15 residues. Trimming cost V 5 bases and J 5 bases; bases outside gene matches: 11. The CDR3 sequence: CASSQRGLGGTEAFF. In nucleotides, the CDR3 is TGTGCCAGCAGCCAGAGGGGGCTAGGAGGGACTGAAGCTTTCTTT.

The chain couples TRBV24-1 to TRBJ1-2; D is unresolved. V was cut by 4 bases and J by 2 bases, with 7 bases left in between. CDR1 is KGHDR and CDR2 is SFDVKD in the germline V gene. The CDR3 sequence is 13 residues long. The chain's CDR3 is CATSDRWNYGYTF. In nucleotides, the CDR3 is TGTGCCACCAGTGACCGGTGGAACTATGGCTACACCTTC.

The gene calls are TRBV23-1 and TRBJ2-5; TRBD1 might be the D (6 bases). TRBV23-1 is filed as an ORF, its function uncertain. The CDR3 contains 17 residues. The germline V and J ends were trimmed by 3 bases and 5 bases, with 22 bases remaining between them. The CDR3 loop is CASSQSRDTRTRETQYF. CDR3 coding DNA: TGCGCCAGCAGTCAGTCCCGGGACACTCGTACCAGGGAGACCCAGTACTTC.

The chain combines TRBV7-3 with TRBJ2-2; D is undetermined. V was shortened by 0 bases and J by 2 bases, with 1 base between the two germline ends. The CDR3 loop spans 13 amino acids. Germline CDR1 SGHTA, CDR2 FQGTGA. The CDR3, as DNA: TGTGCCAGCAGCTTAACTAACACCGGGGAGCTGTTTTTT. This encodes CASSLTNTGELFF.

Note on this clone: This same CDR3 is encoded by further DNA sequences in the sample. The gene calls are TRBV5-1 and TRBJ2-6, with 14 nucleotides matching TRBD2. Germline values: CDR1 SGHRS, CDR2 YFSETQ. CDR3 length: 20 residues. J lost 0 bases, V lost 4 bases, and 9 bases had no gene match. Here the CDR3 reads CASSIGLAGGILSGANVLTF. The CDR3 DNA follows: TGCGCCAGCAGCATCGGACTAGCGGGGGGCATACTCTCTGGGGCCAACGTCCTGACTTTC.

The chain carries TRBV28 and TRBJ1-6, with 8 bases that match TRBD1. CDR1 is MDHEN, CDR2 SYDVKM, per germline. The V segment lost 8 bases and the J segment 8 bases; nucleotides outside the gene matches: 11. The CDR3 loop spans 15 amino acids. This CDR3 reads CASRSFQGAYSPLHF. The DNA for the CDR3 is TGTGCCAGCCGATCATTCCAGGGGGCGTATTCACCCCTCCACTTT.

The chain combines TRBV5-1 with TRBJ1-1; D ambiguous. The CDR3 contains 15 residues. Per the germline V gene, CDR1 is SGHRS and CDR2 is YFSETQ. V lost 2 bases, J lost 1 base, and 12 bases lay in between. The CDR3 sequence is CASSFSDKSNTEAFF. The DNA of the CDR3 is TGCGCCAGCAGCTTTAGCGACAAGTCGAACACTGAAGCTTTCTTT.

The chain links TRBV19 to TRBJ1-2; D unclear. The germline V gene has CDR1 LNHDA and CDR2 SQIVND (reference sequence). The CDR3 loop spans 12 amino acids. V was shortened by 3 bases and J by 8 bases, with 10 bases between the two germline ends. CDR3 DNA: TGTGCCAGTAGTATGCGGGGTGGAGGCTACACCTTC. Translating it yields CASSMRGGGYTF.

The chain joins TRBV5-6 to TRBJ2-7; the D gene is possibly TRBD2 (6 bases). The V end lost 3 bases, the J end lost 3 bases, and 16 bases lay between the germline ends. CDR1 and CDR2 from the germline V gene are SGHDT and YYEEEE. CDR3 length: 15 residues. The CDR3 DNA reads TGTGCCAGCAGCTCTTACGGGACTGCCTACTACGAGCAGTACTTC. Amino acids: CASSSYGTAYYEQYF.

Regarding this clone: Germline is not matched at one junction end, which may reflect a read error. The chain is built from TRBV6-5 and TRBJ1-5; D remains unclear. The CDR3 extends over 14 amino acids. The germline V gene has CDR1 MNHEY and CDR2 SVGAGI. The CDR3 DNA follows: TGTGCCAGCAGCTACTCCTGGAGGGATCAGCCCCAGCATTTT. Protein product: CASSYSWRDQPQHF.

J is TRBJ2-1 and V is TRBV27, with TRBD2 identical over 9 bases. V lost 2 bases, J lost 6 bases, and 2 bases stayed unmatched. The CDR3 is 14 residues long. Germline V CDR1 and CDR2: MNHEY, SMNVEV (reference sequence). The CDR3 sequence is CASSLAGGLNEQFF. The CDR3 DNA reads TGTGCCAGCAGTTTAGCGGGGGGGCTCAATGAGCAGTTCTTC.

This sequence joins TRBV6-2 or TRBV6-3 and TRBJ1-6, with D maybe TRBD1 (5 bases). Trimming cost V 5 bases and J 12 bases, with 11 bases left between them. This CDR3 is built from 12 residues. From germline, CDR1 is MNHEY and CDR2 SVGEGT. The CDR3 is CASSLGDRPLHF. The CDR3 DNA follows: TGTGCCAGCAGTCTCGGTGACAGACCCCTCCACTTT.

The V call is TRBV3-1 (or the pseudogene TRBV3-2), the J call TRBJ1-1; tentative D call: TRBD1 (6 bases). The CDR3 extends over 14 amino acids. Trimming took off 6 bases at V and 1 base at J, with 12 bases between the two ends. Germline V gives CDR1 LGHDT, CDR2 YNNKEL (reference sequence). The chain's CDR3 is CASRFKGGNTEAFF. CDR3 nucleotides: TGTGCCAGCAGGTTTAAAGGGGGGAACACTGAAGCTTTCTTT.

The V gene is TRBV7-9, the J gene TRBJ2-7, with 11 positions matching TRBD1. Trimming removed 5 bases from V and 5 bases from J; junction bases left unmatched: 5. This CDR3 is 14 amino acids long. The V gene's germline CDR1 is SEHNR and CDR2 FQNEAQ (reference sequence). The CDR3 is CASSRDRGFDEQYF. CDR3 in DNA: TGTGCCAGCAGCCGGGACAGGGGGTTCGACGAGCAGTACTTC.

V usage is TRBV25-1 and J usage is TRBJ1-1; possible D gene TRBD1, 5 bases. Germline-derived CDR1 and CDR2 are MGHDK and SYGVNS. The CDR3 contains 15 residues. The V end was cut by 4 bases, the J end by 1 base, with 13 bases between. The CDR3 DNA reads TGTGCCAGCAGTGGGGGGAAATTTGGGAACACTGAAGCTTTCTTT. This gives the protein CASSGGKFGNTEAFF.

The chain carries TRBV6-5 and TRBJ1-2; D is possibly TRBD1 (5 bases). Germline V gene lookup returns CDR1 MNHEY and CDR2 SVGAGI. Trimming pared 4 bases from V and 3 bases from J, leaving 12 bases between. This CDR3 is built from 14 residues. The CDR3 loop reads CASSSGAVDYGYTF. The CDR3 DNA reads TGTGCCAGCAGTTCCGGGGCAGTCGACTATGGCTACACCTTC.

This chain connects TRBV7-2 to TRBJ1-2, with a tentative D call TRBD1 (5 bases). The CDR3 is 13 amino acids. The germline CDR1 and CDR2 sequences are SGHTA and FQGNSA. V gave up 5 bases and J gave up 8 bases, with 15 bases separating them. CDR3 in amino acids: CASSRNGGIGYTF. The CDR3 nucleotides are TGTGCCAGCAGCCGCAATGGGGGTATAGGCTACACCTTC.

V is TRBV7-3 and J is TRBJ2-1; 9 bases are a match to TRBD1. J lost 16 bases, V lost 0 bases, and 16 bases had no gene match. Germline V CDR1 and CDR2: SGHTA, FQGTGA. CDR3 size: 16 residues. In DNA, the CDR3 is TGTGCCAGCAGCTTAACTGGGGACAGGGTTATTCACCGCATTTTCTTC. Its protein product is CASSLTGDRVIHRIFF.

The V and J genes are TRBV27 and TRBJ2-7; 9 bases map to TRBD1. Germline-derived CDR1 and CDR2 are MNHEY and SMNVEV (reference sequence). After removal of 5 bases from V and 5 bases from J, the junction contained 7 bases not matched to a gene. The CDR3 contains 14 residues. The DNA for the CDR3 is TGTGCCAGCAGTCTCTGGACAGGGGTCAACGAGCAGTACTTC. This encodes CASSLWTGVNEQYF.